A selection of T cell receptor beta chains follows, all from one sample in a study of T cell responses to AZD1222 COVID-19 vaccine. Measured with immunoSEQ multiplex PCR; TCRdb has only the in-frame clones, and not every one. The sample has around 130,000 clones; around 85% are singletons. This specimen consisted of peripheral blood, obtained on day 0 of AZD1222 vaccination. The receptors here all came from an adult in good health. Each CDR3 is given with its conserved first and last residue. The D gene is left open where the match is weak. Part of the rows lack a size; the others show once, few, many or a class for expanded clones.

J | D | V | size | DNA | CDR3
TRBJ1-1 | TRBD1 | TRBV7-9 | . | TGTGCCAGCAGCCCCGACAGGGAAGAGGTTTTGGTGACTGAAGCTTTCTTT | CASSPDREEVLVTEAFF
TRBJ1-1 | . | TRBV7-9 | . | TGTGCCAGCAGCCTCCTGGGGTCTGTGAACACTGAAGCTTTCTTT | CASSLLGSVNTEAFF
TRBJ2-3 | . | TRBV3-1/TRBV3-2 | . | TGTGCCAGCAGTCCCCGGAGAGGCGGGGCAGATACGCAGTATTTT | CASSPRRGGADTQYF
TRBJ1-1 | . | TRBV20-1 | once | TGCAGTGCTTCAGGGTACACTGAAGCTTTCTTT | CSASGYTEAFF
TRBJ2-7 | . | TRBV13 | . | TGTGCCAGCAGCCGGGGCCCCGGGATCCGCGAGCAGTACTTC | CASSRGPGIREQYF
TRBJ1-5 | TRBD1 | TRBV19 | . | TGTGCCAGTAGACAGGGGGCAAGCAATCAGCCCCAGCATTTT | CASRQGASNQPQHF
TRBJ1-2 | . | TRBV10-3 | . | TGTGCCATCAGTGAGTCGGGCCTGACAGGTGGGGGCTACACCTTC | CAISESGLTGGGYTF
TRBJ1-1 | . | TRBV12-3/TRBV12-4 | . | TGTGCCAGCATACAGGGACTGAACACTGAAGCTTTCTTT | CASIQGLNTEAFF
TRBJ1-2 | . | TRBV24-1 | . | TGTGCCACCAGTGTAACAGACTATGGCTACACCTTC | CATSVTDYGYTF
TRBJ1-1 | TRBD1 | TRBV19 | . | TGTGCCAGTACGGACAGGGTGGGCACTGAAGCTTTCTTT | CASTDRVGTEAFF
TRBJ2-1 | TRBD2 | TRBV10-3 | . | TGTGCCATCAGTGGAGACTCTAGCGGGGGCCACAATGAGCAGTTCTTC | CAISGDSSGGHNEQFF
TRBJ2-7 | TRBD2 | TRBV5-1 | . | TGCGCCAGCAGCTTGGCCTCGGTAGCGGGAGGAATCTACGAGCAGTACTTC | CASSLASVAGGIYEQYF
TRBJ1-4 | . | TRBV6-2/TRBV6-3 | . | TGTGCCAGCAGCAATTTGCGGGGGGCGGAAGAAAAACTGTTTTTT | CASSNLRGAEEKLFF
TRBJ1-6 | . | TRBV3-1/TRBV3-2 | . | TGTGCCAGCAGCCAAGTAATGGGGTCACCCCTCCACTTT | CASSQVMGSPLHF
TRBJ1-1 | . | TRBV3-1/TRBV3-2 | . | TGTGCCAGCAGCCAATCGTGGGCGGGTTCCACTGAAGCTTTCTTT | CASSQSWAGSTEAFF
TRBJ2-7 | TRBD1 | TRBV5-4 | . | TGTGCCAGCAGCTTGGGATCGGACAGGAGCTCCTACGAGCAGTACTTC | CASSLGSDRSSYEQYF
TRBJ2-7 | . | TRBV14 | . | TGTGCCAGCAGCCAAATCGGCAGCTCCTACGAGCAGTACTTC | CASSQIGSSYEQYF
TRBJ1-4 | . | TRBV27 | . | TGTGCCAGCAGGCTACAGGGTAGTAATGAAAAACTGTTTTTT | CASRLQGSNEKLFF
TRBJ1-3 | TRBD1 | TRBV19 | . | TGTGCCAGTATGGACAGGGGGTCTGGAAACACCATATATTTT | CASMDRGSGNTIYF
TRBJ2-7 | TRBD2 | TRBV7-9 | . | TGTGCCAGCAGCTCCCGGGACTACACCTACGAGCAGTACTTC | CASSSRDYTYEQYF
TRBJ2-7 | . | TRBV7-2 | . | TGTGCCAGCAGCTCAGGCCCTGGGAGTATCTACGAGCAGTACTTC | CASSSGPGSIYEQYF
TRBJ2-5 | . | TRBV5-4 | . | TGTGCCAGCAGCCTCGGGCCGAACCTCGAGACCCAGTACTTC | CASSLGPNLETQYF
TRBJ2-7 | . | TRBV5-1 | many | TGCGCCAGCAGCTTGGCCGGCATGCCCTACGAGCAGTACTTC | CASSLAGMPYEQYF
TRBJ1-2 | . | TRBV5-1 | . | TGCGCCAGCAGCTTTGGGAGAGCTAACTATGGCTACACCTTC | CASSFGRANYGYTF
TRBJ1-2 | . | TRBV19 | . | TGTGCCAGTAGTATACGTCAATCTGGGAATTCCTATGGCTACACCTTC | CASSIRQSGNSYGYTF
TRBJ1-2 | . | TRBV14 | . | TGTGCCAGCAGCCCCCTAGGTTATGGCTACACCTTC | CASSPLGYGYTF
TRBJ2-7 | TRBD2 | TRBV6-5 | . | TGTGCCACCGAAACTAGCGGGGGATTGTACGAGCAGTACTTC | CATETSGGLYEQYF
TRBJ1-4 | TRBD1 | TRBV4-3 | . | TGCGCCAGCAGCCATCTACCGGGACAGGGTGGTGAAAAACTGTTTTTT | CASSHLPGQGGEKLFF
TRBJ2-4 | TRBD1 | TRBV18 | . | TGTGCCAGCTCACCCGACGTCCCCGGACAGGGCGGAAACATTCAGTACTTC | CASSPDVPGQGGNIQYF
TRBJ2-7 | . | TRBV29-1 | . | TGCAGCGTGAACTCCGGTGAATCCTACGAGCAGTACTTC | CSVNSGESYEQYF
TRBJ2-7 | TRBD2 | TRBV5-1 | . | TGCGCCAGCAGATACGGTCTGGGACTAGCGGAGCCCTACGAGCAGTACTTC | CASRYGLGLAEPYEQYF
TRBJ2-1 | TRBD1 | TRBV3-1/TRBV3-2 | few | TGTGCCAGCAGCCCGGGACAGGGGTCAAACAATGAGCAGTTCTTC | CASSPGQGSNNEQFF
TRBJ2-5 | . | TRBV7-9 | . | TGTGCCAGCAGCTTATCAGGGGAAGAGACCCAGTACTTC | CASSLSGEETQYF
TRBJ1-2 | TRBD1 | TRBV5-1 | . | TGCGCCAGCAGCTTGGTCGCCGGGGTACCGGGACAGACTGGCTACACCTTC | CASSLVAGVPGQTGYTF
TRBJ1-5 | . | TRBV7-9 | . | TGTGCCAGCAGCTTAGTATCTCAGCCCCAGCATTTT | CASSLVSQPQHF
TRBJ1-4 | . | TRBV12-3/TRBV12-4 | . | TGTGCCAGCAGTTTAAGGGTCGGCGGCGAACTGTTTTTT | CASSLRVGGELFF
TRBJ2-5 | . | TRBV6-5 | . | TGTGCCAGCACCCCCCAAATGGGGGAGACCCAGTACTTC | CASTPQMGETQYF
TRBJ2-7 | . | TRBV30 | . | TGTGCCTGGAGTTCAGGGAGCGAGCAGTACTTC | CAWSSGSEQYF
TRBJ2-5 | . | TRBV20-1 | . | TGCAGTGCTAGAGTTCAAGAGACCCAGTACTTC | CSARVQETQYF
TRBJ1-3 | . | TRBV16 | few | TGTGCCAGCAGCCCGGGACGGAGCTCTGGAAACACCATATATTTT | CASSPGRSSGNTIYF
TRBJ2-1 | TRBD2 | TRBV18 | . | TGTGCCAGCTCGCCTCCCCTACTAGCGGGGATTAATGAGCAGTTCTTC | CASSPPLLAGINEQFF
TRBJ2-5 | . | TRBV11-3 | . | TGTGCCAGCAGCTTTTCTGGGGAGACCCAGTACTTC | CASSFSGETQYF
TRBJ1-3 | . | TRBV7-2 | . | TGTGCCAGCAGCACGACGACAGGAGCTGGAAACACCATATATTTT | CASSTTTGAGNTIYF
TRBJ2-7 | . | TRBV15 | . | TGTGCCACCAGCAGAGATCCAGGGGCTTCTTTCCCCTACGAGCAGTACTTC | CATSRDPGASFPYEQYF
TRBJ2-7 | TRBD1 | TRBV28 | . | TGTGCCAGCAACGATGGACAGGGCCTCTACGAGCAGTACTTC | CASNDGQGLYEQYF
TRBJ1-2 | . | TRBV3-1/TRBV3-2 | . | TGTGCCAGCAGCCAAGATCCGGGGGGTGGCGGCTACACCTTC | CASSQDPGGGGYTF
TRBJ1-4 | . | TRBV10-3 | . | TGTGCCATCAGCTCACGGGGGGAGTTCAATGAAAAACTGTTTTTT | CAISSRGEFNEKLFF
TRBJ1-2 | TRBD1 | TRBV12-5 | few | TGTGCTAGTGGTCTTGGACAGGGGCCCAGTTTGTCTTTC | CASGLGQGPSLSF
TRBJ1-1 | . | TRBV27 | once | TGTGCCAGCCAGTTTAGGCAGTACACTGAAGCTTTCTTT | CASQFRQYTEAFF
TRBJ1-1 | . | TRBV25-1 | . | TGTGCCAGCAGTGAAGGGCAGGTGGGGAACACTGAAGCTTTCTTT | CASSEGQVGNTEAFF
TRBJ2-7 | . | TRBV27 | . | TGTGCCAGCATAGTTAGTGGGAGCGTTCCGGGGGAGCAGTACTTC | CASIVSGSVPGEQYF
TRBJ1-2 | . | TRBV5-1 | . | TGCGCCAGCAGCCCTGGTGCCTTGAGGACGGAAAACTATGGCTACACCTTC | CASSPGALRTENYGYTF